Presented here are 31 T cell receptor beta chains from one specimen sequenced in a study of cytomegalovirus exposure and HLA in healthy donors. It was with 60 Vbeta and 13 Jbeta primers that the PCR ran. Sequencing used immunoSEQ multiplex PCR; TCRdb keeps in-frame clones, though not all of them. The sample table includes under 150,000 clones. The material sequenced was PBMCs. Every receptor here comes from a woman aged 40 to 55 in good health and CMV-seronegative.

The chain combines TRBV28 with TRBJ1-4, with TRBD1 matching over 10 bases. Unmatched junction bases numbered 6, after V lost 6 bases and J lost 8 bases. This CDR3 comprises 14 residues. From germline, CDR1 is MDHEN and CDR2 SYDVKM. The CDR3 nucleotides are TGTGCCAGCAGCAGACAGGGGGCGAGGGAAAAACTGTTTTTT. The encoded protein is CASSRQGAREKLFF.

This chain uses TRBV6-4 with TRBJ2-3; perhaps TRBD1 as D (5 bases). Trimming stripped 3 bases from V and 6 bases from J, with 10 bases between. CDR3 length: 13 residues. Germline V gene lookup returns CDR1 MRHNA and CDR2 SNTAGT. CDR3 DNA sequence: TGTGCCAGCAGTGATCAGGGTCCGGATACGCAGTATTTT. Amino acid sequence: CASSDQGPDTQYF.

The chain employs TRBV18 and TRBJ1-1; the D gene is possibly TRBD1 (5 bases). The germline V and J ends were trimmed by 6 bases and 0 bases, with 14 bases remaining between them. Germline assignment: CDR1 KGHSH and CDR2 LQKENI. The CDR3 runs to 15 residues. This chain's CDR3 is CASSKDQGMNTEAFF. CDR3 in DNA: TGTGCCAGCTCGAAGGACCAGGGAATGAACACTGAAGCTTTCTTT.

The V call is TRBV19, the J call TRBJ2-5; possible D gene TRBD2, 6 bases. The J call may not be correct, given that the DNA end is closer to TRBJ2-7. The CDR3 loop spans 15 amino acids. The germline V gene encodes CDR1 LNHDA and CDR2 SQIVND (reference sequence). The CDR3 DNA follows: TGTGCCAGCTCGGGGGACTCCCAGACCTCCTACGAGCAGTACTTC. As protein: CASSGDSQTSYEQYF.

The chain carries TRBV4-3 and TRBJ1-2, with TRBD1 identical over 12 bases. Germline V gene lookup returns CDR1 LGHNA and CDR2 YSLEER. V lost 4 bases, J lost 2 bases, and 17 bases stayed unmatched. This CDR3 comprises 20 residues. CDR3 sequence reads: CASSPTVYRDRGLMNYGYTF. The CDR3 region has the DNA TGCGCCAGCAGCCCGACTGTTTACCGGGACAGGGGGCTTATGAACTATGGCTACACCTTC.

This rearrangement joins TRBV7-9 to TRBJ2-5; no definite D call. TRBJ2-7 explains the end of the DNA better; the J call may be wrong. This CDR3 is built from 12 residues. Germline CDR1 reads SEHNR; CDR2 reads FQNEAQ (reference sequence). CDR3 coding DNA: TGTGCCAGCAGCTTAACTTCCTACGAGCAGTACTTC. Amino acid sequence: CASSLTSYEQYF.

The chain's CDR3 is CASGFGGSGNTIYF. The CDR3 bases are TGTGCTAGTGGTTTTGGGGGGTCCGGAAACACCATATATTTT. This chain connects TRBV12-5 to TRBJ1-3; tentative D call: TRBD1 (5 bases). Per germline, CDR1 LGHNT and CDR2 FRNRAP. V was trimmed by 3 bases and J by 4 bases, leaving 10 bases between them. The CDR3 loop spans 14 amino acids. Based on the CDR3 plus reference TRBV12-5 and TRBJ1-3, the full variable domain is DARVTQTPRHKVTEMGQEVTMRCQPILGHNTVFWYRQTMMQGLELLAYFRNRAPLDDSGMPKDRFSAEMPDATLATLKIQPSEPRDSAVYFCASGFGGSGNTIYFGEGSWLTVV.

This chain connects TRBV7-2 to TRBJ1-1; 8 bases align to TRBD1. V trimming: 2 bases; J trimming: 4 bases; junction bases outside the gene matches: 3. This CDR3 comprises 14 residues. The germline gives CDR1 SGHTA, CDR2 FQGNSA. The CDR3 nucleotides read TGTGCCAGCAGCTTACAGGGGGCAGGCACTGAAGCTTTCTTT. This gives the protein CASSLQGAGTEAFF.

This chain links TRBV7-9 with TRBJ1-4, with D hard to call. The V end lost 2 bases, the J end lost 0 bases, and 7 bases lay between the germline ends. Germline CDR1 is SEHNR and CDR2 is FQNEAQ (reference sequence). This CDR3 comprises 15 residues. Here the CDR3 DNA reads TGTGCCAGCAGCTTATACCAGACAACTAATGAAAAACTGTTTTTT. It translates to CASSLYQTTNEKLFF. Full variable domain (rest looked up from reference TRBV7-9 and TRBJ1-4): DTGVSQNPRHKITKRGQNVTFRCDPISEHNRLYWYRQTLGQGPEFLTYFQNEAQLEKSRLLSDRFSAERPKGSFSTLEIQRTEQGDSAMYLCASSLYQTTNEKLFFGSGTQLSVL.

The V gene is TRBV18, the J gene TRBJ2-7; 7 nucleotides agree with TRBD2. The junction had 12 bases not matched to a gene; V was cut back by 5 bases and J by 5 bases. CDR1 is KGHSH, CDR2 LQKENI, per germline. The CDR3 consists of 15 residues. The DNA for the CDR3 is TGTGCCAGCTCATATTCCCGGGGGGAATTACACGAGCAGTACTTC. Translating gives CASSYSRGELHEQYF.

This chain joins TRBV5-1 and TRBJ2-2, with D perhaps matching TRBD2 (7 bases). Germline-derived CDR1 and CDR2 are SGHRS and YFSETQ. Trimming pared 0 bases from V and 4 bases from J, leaving 13 bases between. The CDR3 is 16 amino acids. DNA for the CDR3: TGCGCCAGCAGCTTGGAAGGGCGGGGGCCCACCGGGGAGCTGTTTTTT. This sequence encodes CASSLEGRGPTGELFF. Drawing the rest from reference TRBV5-1 and TRBJ2-2, the complete variable domain is KAGVTQTPRYLIKTRGQQVTLSCSPISGHRSVSWYQQTPGQGLQFLFEYFSETQRNKGNFPGRFSGRQFSNSRSEMNVSTLELGDSALYLCASSLEGRGPTGELFFGEGSRLTVL.

The chain couples TRBV7-3 to TRBJ2-7; 13 bases are a match to TRBD2. The CDR3 consists of 20 residues. V gave up 1 base and J gave up 9 bases; unmatched junction bases: 21. Germline assignment: CDR1 SGHTA and CDR2 FQGTGA. The CDR3 sequence is CASSLNSGSGTSGASSLQYF. CDR3 coding DNA: TGTGCCAGCAGCTTAAACAGTGGGTCTGGGACTAGCGGGGCGAGCTCGTTGCAGTACTTC.

The V call is TRBV19, the J call TRBJ1-1; 7 nucleotides align to TRBD1. Germline CDR1 is LNHDA and CDR2 is SQIVND (reference sequence). The CDR3 runs 13 residues. The trim removed 6 bases at V and 5 bases at J, leaving 6 bases unmatched. CDR3 residues: CASRAEGATEAFF. The CDR3 DNA reads TGTGCCAGTAGGGCCGAGGGGGCGACTGAAGCTTTCTTT.

The J gene is TRBJ2-7, the V gene TRBV4-1; 7 positions match TRBD2. V trimming: 3 bases; J trimming: 2 bases; junction bases outside the gene matches: 10. CDR1 is MGHRA, CDR2 YSYEKL, per germline. The CDR3 is 16 amino acids. CDR3 coding DNA: TGCGCCAGCAGCCAGGGCTGGACTAGGACACCCTACGAGCAGTACTTC. Amino acids: CASSQGWTRTPYEQYF.

CDR3 amino acids: CASSSFTQGQGYGYTF. In DNA form, the CDR3 reads TGTGCCAGCAGCTCCTTCACCCAAGGACAGGGCTATGGCTACACCTTC. This chain links TRBV5-4 with TRBJ1-2; TRBD1 matches 8 bases. CDR1 SGHNT and CDR2 YYREEE come from the germline V gene (reference sequence). The CDR3 is 16 amino acids. V trimming: 3 bases; J trimming: 4 bases; junction bases outside the gene matches: 11.

V and J are TRBV5-1 and TRBJ1-1; 10 bases map to TRBD1. The germline gives CDR1 SGHRS, CDR2 YFSETQ. The V and J ends lost 9 bases and 0 bases, in that order; junction bases with no gene match: 8. The CDR3 has 15 residues. The CDR3 reads CATNAGTGVNTEAFF. In nucleotides, the CDR3 is TGCGCCACCAACGCCGGGACAGGGGTGAACACTGAAGCTTTCTTT.

This chain uses TRBV6-6 with TRBJ1-5; unclear D gene. The CDR3 has 13 amino acids. Germline CDR1 MNHNY, CDR2 SVGAGI (reference sequence). V lost 7 bases and J lost 3, with 10 bases in between. The CDR3 DNA reads as TGTGCCAGCACCCCGCGGGACAATCAGCCCCAGCATTTT. It translates to CASTPRDNQPQHF.

The CDR3 DNA reads as TGTGCCAGCAGTGTCCTACAGGGGAGTGGGACCCAGTACTTC. It translates to CASSVLQGSGTQYF. V gene TRBV7-2 combines with J gene TRBJ2-5; 7 bases map to TRBD1. V trimming: 6 bases; J trimming: 7 bases; junction bases outside the gene matches: 11. Germline V gives CDR1 SGHTA, CDR2 FQGNSA. CDR3 length: 14 amino acids.

The J gene is TRBJ1-6, the V gene TRBV10-3; the match to TRBD1 covers 9 bases. From germline, CDR1 is ENHRY and CDR2 SYGVKD. Trimming cost V 6 bases and J 8 bases; bases outside gene matches: 2. This CDR3 region has 13 residues. The DNA of the CDR3 is TGTGCCATCAGGAGACAGGGGGATTCACCCCTCCACTTT. Translating gives CAIRRQGDSPLHF.

The chain joins TRBV10-3 to TRBJ1-2; 9 nucleotides line up with TRBD1. This CDR3 is 14 amino acids long. Germline V gene sequence: CDR1 ENHRY, CDR2 SYGVKD. V shed 5 bases and J 2 bases; nucleotides not matched to a gene: 3. For the CDR3, the DNA is TGTGCCATCAGTCGCACAGGGGGCAACTATGGCTACACCTTC. Amino acids: CAISRTGGNYGYTF.

The chain recombines TRBV6-5 with TRBJ1-1; the D gene is possibly TRBD1 (5 bases). From germline, CDR1 is MNHEY and CDR2 SVGAGI. The ends were cut back, 8 bases at V and 4 bases at J, with 14 bases in the middle. This CDR3 has 13 amino acids. CDR3 in DNA: TGTGCCAGCCGAGGGTACGGGGGCACTGAAGCTTTCTTT. It yields the protein CASRGYGGTEAFF.

The gene calls are TRBV27 and TRBJ1-5, with 10 bases identical to TRBD1. Germline values: CDR1 MNHEY, CDR2 SMNVEV (reference sequence). There are 18 residues in the CDR3. The J segment lost 2 bases and the V segment lost 6 bases, leaving 13 bases of the junction unmatched. The CDR3 DNA reads as TGTGCCAGCAGCTCCGCGAAACCTGGGACAGGGGGCAATCAGCCCCAGCATTTT. Encoded protein: CASSSAKPGTGGNQPQHF.

The chain is built from TRBV5-6 and TRBJ2-5, with TRBD2 as a possible D gene (7 bases). Trimming cost V 3 bases and J 4 bases, with 16 bases left between them. The CDR3 is 15 residues long. Germline V gene lookup returns CDR1 SGHDT and CDR2 YYEEEE. The CDR3 reads CASSWGGGGGETQYF. The CDR3 DNA follows: TGTGCCAGCAGCTGGGGAGGAGGGGGGGGAGAGACCCAGTACTTC.

The V call is TRBV7-6, the J call TRBJ2-7, with D possibly matching TRBD2 (5 bases). Per the germline V gene, CDR1 is SGHVS and CDR2 is FNYEAQ. V shed 5 bases and J shed 3 bases, with 20 bases lying between them. The CDR3 spans 16 residues. CDR3 DNA sequence: TGTGCCAGCAGCCCTACCCTACGGGATAGATACTACGAGCAGTACTTC. This sequence encodes CASSPTLRDRYYEQYF.

This CDR3 reads CASSNPGTHSGNTIYF. The CDR3 nucleotides are TGTGCCAGCAGCAACCCCGGTACCCACTCTGGAAACACCATATATTTT. The J gene is TRBJ1-3, the V gene TRBV9; D is uncertain. V dropped 4 bases and J dropped 0 bases, with 14 bases sitting between them. Germline V gives CDR1 SGDLS, CDR2 YYNGEE. The CDR3 contains 16 residues.

The genes are TRBV7-6 and TRBJ1-2; tentative D call: TRBD1 (5 bases). Germline-derived CDR1 and CDR2 are SGHVS and FNYEAQ. CDR3 length: 13 residues. Trimming removed 2 bases at V and 3 bases at J, with 7 bases between. The CDR3 loop reads CASSLRGDYGYTF. In nucleotides, the CDR3 is TGTGCCAGCAGCTTACGGGGGGACTATGGCTACACCTTC.

The V call is TRBV5-1, the J call TRBJ2-4, with TRBD1 identical over 8 bases. V trimming: 0 bases; J trimming: 5 bases; junction bases outside the gene matches: 16. Germline V gene sequence: CDR1 SGHRS, CDR2 YFSETQ. The CDR3 runs to 19 residues. The CDR3 reads CASSLDLLPRKDRENIQYF. CDR3 coding DNA: TGCGCCAGCAGCTTGGATTTATTGCCGAGGAAGGACAGGGAAAACATTCAGTACTTC.

This chain uses TRBV5-6 with TRBJ1-4; D uncertain. The CDR3 runs to 15 residues. V shed 1 base and J shed 5 bases, with 12 bases lying between them. The germline V gene has CDR1 SGHDT and CDR2 YYEEEE. CDR3 protein: CASSLNSPENEKLFF. The CDR3 coding sequence is TGTGCCAGCAGCTTGAATAGCCCGGAAAATGAAAAACTGTTTTTT. Filled out from reference TRBV5-6 and TRBJ1-4, the complete variable domain reads DAGVTQSPTHLIKTRGQQVTLRCSPKSGHDTVSWYQQALGQGPQFIFQYYEEEERQRGNFPDRFSGHQFPNYSSELNVNALLLGDSALYLCASSLNSPENEKLFFGSGTQLSVL.

V usage is TRBV6-5 and J usage is TRBJ1-4; 10 bases line up with TRBD1. CDR1 and CDR2 (germline): MNHEY, SVGAGI. The CDR3 sequence is 14 residues long. J gave up 5 bases and V 7 bases, and 4 bases lay outside the gene matches. The CDR3 coding sequence is TGTGCCAGCACCGACAGGGGGCGAAATGAAAAACTGTTTTTT. Its protein product is CASTDRGRNEKLFF.

V and J are TRBV6-5 and TRBJ1-2, with D perhaps TRBD1 (5 bases). Trimming removed 2 bases at V and 4 bases at J, with 8 bases between. The CDR3 loop spans 13 amino acids. Germline V lookup: CDR1 MNHEY, CDR2 SVGAGI. The CDR3, as DNA: TGTGCCAGCAGTTACGACAGTTCCTATGGCTACACCTTC. Its translation: CASSYDSSYGYTF.

The chain employs TRBV7-2 and TRBJ2-3; D unresolved. The V gene's germline CDR1 is SGHTA and CDR2 FQGNSA. Trimming shortened V by 1 base and J by 0 bases, and 5 bases separated the two germline ends. The CDR3 has 14 residues. The CDR3, as DNA: TGTGCCAGCAGCTTAGGAGAGAGCACAGATACGCAGTATTTT. Residues: CASSLGESTDTQYF.